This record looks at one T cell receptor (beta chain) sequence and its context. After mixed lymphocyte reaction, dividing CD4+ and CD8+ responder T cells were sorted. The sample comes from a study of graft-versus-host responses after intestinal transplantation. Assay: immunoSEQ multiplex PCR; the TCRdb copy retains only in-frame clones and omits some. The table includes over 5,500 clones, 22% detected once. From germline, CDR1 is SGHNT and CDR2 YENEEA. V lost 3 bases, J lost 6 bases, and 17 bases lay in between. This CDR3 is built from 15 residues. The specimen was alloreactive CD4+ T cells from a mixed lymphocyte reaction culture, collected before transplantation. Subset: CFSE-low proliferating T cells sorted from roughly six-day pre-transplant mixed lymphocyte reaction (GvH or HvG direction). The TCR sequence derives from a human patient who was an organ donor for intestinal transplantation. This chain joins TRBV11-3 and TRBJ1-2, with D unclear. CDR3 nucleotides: TGTGCCAGCAGCTTGCGGACGGGCCCCGAGAATGGCTACACCTTC. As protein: CASSLRTGPENGYTF.